This T cell receptor (beta chain) was obtained from a study of blood T cell repertoires in COVID-19. Turning to the study itself: From the United States, Italy and Spain came samples of acute and convalescent COVID-19.

The trim removed 1 base at V and 5 bases at J, leaving 7 bases unmatched. There are 16 residues in the CDR3. Per the germline V gene, CDR1 is WSHSY and CDR2 is SAAADI. The repertoire was sequenced with immunoSEQ multiplex PCR; TCRdb's copy has only in-frame clones and lacks some. Counted here are 330,000 or so clones, more than 70% occurring once; the ten biggest clones make up 0.95% to 1.1%. The sample taken for sequencing was PBMCs or T cells enriched from blood (not recorded which). The sequence came from a woman aged 25 to 45 who had been exposed to COVID-19. V usage is TRBV10-2 and J usage is TRBJ2-3; 9 bases agree with TRBD2. The CDR3 sequence: CASSEFAGGRIDTQYF. CDR3 nucleotide sequence: TGCGCCAGCAGTGAGTTCGCGGGAGGGAGGATAGATACGCAGTATTTT.